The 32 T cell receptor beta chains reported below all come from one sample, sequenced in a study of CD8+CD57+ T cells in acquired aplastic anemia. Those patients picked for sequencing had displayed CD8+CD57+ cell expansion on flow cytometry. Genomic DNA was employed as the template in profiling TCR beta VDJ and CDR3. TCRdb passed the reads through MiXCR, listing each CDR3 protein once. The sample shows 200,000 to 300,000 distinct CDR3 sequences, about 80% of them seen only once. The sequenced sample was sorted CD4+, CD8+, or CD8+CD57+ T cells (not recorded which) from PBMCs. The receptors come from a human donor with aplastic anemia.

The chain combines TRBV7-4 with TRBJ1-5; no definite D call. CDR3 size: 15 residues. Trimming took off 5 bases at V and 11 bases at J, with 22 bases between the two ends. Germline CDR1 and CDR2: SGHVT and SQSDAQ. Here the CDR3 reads CASSVGNGPKETQHF. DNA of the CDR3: TGTGCCAGCAGCGTAGGCAACGGGCCAAAAGAGACCCAGCATTTT.

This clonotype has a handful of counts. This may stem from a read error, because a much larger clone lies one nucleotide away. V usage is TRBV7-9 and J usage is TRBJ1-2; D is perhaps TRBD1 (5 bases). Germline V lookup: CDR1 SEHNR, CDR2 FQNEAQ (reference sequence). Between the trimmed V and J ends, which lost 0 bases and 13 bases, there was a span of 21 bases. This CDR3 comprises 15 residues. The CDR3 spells CASSLAGSYGADVTF. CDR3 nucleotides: TGTGCCAGCAGCTTAGCGGGTAGCTACGGGGCCGACGTCACCTTC.

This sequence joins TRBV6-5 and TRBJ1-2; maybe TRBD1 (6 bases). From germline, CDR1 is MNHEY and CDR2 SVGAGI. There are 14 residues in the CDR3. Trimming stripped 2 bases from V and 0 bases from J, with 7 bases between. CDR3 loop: CASSYGQSNYGYTF. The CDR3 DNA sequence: TGTGCCAGCAGTTACGGACAGTCTAACTATGGCTACACCTTC.

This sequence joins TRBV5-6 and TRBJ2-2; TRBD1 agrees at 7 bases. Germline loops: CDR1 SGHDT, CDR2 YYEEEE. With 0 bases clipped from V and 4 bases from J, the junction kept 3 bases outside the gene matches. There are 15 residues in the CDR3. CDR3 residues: CASSLGPGGTGELFF. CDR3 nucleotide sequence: TGTGCCAGCAGCTTGGGGCCAGGGGGCACCGGGGAGCTGTTTTTT.

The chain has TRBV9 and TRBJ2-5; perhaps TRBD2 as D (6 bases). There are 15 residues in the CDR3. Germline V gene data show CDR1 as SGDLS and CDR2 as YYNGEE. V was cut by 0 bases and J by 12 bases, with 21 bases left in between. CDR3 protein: CASSVEDYTIENKYF. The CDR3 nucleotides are TGTGCCAGCAGCGTAGAGGACTATACAATAGAGAACAAGTACTTC. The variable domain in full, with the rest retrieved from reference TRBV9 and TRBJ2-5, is DSGVTQTPKHLITATGQRVTLRCSPRSGDLSVYWYQQSLDQGLQFLIQYYNGEERAKGNILERFSAQQFPDLHSELNLSSLELGDSALYFCASSVEDYTIENKYFGPGTRLLVL.

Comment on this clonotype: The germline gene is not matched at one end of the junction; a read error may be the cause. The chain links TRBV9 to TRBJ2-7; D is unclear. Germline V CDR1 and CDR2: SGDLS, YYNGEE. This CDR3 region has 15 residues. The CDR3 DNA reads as TGTGCCAGCAGCCACTGCACCCAGGATTACTACGACCAGTACTTC. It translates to CASSHCTQDYYDQYF.

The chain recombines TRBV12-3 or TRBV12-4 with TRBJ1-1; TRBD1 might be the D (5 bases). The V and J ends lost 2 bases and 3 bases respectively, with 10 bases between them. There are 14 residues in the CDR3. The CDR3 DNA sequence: TGTGCCAGCAGTTTATTTCAGGGCGACACTGAAGCTTTCTTT. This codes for CASSLFQGDTEAFF.

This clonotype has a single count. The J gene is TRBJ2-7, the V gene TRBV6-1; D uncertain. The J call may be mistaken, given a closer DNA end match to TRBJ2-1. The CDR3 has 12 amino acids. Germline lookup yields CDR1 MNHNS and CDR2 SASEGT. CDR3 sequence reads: CASSYWGNEQFF. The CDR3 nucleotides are TGTGCCAGCAGTTATTGGGGAAATGAGCAGTTCTTC.

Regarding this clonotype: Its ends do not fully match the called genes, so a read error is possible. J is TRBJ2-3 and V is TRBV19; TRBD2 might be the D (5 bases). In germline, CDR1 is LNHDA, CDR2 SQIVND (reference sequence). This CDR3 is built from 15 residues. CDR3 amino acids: CASSLADGIYNKQFF. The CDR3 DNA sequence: TGTGCCAGTAGCCTCGCTGACGGGATCTACAATAAGCAGTTTTTT. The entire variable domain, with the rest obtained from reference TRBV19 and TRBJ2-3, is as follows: DGGITQSPKYLFRKEGQNVTLSCEQNLNHDAMYWYRQDPGQGLRLIYYSQIVNDFQKGDIAEGYSVSREKKESFPLTVTSAQKNPTAFYLCASSLADGIYNKQFFGPGTRLTVL.

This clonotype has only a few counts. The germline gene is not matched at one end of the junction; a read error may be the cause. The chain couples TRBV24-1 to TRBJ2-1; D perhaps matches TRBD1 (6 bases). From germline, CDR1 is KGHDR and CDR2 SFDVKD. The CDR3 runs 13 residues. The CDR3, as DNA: TGTGCCACCTTGGCAGGGGACACCGGGGAGCTGTCCTTC. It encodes CATLAGDTGELSF.

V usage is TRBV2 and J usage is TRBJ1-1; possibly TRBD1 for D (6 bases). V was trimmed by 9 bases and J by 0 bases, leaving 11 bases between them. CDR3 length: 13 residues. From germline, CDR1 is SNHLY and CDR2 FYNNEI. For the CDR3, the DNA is TGTGCCAGAGGAGGGGGAATGAACACTGAAGCTTTCTTT. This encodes CARGGGMNTEAFF.

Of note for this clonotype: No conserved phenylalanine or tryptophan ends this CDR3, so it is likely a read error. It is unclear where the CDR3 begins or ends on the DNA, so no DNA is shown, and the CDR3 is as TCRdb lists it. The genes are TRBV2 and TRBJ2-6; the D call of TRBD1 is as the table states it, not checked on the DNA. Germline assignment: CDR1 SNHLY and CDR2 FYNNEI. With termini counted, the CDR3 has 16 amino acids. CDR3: CASGDGGTYTQYFLTV.

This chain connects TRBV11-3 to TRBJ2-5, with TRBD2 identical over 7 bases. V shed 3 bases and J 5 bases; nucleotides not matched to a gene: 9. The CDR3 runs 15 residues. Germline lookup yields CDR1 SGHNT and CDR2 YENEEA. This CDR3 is CASSFAGVGGETQYF. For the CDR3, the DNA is TGTGCCAGCAGCTTTGCGGGGGTTGGAGGGGAGACCCAGTACTTC.

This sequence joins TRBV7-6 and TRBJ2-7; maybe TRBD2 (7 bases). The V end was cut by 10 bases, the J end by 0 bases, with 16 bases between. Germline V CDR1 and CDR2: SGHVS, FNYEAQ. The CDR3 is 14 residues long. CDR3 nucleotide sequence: TGTGCCACCGGGGGGCAGCCAAGCTCCTACGAGCAGTACTTC. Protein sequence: CATGGQPSSYEQYF.

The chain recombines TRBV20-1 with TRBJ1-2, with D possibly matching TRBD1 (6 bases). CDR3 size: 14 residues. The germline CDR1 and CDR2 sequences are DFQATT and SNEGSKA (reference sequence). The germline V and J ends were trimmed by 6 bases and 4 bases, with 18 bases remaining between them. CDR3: CSAQRTEDFYGYTF. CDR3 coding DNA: TGCAGTGCACAACGGACAGAGGATTTCTATGGCTACACCTTC.

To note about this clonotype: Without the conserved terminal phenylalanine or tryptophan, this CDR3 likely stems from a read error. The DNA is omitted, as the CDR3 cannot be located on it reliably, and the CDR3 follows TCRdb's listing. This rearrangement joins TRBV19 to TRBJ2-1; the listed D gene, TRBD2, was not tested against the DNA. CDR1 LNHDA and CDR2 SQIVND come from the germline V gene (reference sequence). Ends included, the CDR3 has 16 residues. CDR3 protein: CASSLTSGSCNEQLFV.

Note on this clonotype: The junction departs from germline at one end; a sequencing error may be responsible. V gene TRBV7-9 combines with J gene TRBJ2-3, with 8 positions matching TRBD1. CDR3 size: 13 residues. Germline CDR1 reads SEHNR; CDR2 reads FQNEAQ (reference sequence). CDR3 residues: CASSWTGQGKQQF. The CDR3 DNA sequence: TGTGCCAGCAGTTGGACAGGGCAAGGCAAGCAGCAGTTC.

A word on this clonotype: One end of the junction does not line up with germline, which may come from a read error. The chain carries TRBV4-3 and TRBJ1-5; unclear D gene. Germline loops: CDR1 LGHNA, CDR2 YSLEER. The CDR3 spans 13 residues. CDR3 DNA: TGCGCCAGCAGCCATGCAGGCACTCAGCCCCAGCGTTTT. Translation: CASSHAGTQPQRF.

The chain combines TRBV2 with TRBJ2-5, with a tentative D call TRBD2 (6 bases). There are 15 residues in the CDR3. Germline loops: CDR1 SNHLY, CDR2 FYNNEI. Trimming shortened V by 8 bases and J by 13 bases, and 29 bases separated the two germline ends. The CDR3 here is CASGDSGTWGEYLYF. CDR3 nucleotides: TGTGCCAGCGGCGACTCGGGGACTTGGGGGGAGTATTTGTACTTC.

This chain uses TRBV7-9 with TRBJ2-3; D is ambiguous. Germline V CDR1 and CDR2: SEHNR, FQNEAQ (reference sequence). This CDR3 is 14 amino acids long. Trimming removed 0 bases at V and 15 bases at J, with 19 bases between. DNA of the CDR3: TGTGCCAGCAGCTTAGCGAACACCGCGGAGCTGCATTATTTT. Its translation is CASSLANTAELHYF.

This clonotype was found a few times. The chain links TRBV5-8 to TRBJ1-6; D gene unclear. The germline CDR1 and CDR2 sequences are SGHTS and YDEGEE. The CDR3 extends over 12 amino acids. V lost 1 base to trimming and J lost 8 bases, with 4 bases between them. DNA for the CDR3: TGTGCCAGCAGCTTGCCGCATTCACCCCTCCACTTT. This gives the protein CASSLPHSPLHF.

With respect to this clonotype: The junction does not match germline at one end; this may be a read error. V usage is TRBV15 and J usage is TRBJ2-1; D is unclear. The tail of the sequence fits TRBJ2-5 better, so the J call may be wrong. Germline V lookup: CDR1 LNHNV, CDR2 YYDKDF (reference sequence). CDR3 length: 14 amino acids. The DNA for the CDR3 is TGTGCCACCGGCAGAGGAAGCGATCAAGATGCCCAGTACTTC. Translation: CATGRGSDQDAQYF.

The CDR3 loop is CASSLGRLEAFF. The CDR3 DNA is TGTGCCAGCAGTTTGGGACGGCTTGAAGCTTTCTTT. The genes are TRBV7-2 and TRBJ1-1; possibly TRBD1 for D (5 bases). The CDR3 consists of 12 residues. Germline CDR1 and CDR2: SGHTA and FQGNSA. Trimming took off 6 bases at V and 7 bases at J, with 12 bases between the two ends.

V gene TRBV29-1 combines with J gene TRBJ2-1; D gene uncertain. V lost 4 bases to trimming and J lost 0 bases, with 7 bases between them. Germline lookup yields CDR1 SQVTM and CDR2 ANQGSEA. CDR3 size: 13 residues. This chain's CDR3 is CSVVESSYNEQFF. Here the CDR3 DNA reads TGCAGCGTTGTTGAGAGCTCCTACAATGAGCAGTTCTTC.

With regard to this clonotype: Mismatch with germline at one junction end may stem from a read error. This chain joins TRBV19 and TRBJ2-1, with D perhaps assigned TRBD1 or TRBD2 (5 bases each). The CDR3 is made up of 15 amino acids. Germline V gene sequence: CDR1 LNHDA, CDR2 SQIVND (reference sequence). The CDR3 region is CASSIVRGDYNEQFF. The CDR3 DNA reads TGTGCCAGTAGTATAGTTAGGGGAGACTACAATGAGCAGTTTTTC.

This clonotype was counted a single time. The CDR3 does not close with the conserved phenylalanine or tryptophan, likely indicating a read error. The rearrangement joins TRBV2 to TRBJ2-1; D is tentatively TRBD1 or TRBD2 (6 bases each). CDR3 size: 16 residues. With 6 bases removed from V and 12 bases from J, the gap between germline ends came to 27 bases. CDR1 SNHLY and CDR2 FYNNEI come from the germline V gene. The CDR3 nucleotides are TGTGCCAGCAGCGAGGGGGGCGGAAACGGTCAGGATGTGCAGTTCTGC. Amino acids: CASSEGGGNGQDVQFC.

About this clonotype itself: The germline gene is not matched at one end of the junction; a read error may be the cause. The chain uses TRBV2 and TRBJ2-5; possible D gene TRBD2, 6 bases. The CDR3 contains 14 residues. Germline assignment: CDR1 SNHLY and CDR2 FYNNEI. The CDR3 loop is CASSRASEQEPQYF. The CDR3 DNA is TGTGCCAGCAGCAGAGCTAGCGAGCAAGAGCCCCAGTACTTC.

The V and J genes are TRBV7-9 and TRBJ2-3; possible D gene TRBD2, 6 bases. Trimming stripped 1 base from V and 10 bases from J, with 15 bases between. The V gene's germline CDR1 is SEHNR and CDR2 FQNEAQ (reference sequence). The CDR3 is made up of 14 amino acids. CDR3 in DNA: TGTGCCAGCAGCTTAGTGGGAGGTGACCTGTCGCAGTATTTT. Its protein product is CASSLVGGDLSQYF. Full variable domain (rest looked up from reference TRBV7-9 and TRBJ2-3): DTGVSQNPRHKITKRGQNVTFRCDPISEHNRLYWYRQTLGQGPEFLTYFQNEAQLEKSRLLSDRFSAERPKGSFSTLEIQRTEQGDSAMYLCASSLVGGDLSQYFGPGTRLTVL.

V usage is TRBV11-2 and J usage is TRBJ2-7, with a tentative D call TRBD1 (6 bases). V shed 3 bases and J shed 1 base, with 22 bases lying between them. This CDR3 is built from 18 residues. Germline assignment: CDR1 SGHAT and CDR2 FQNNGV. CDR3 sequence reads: CASSFGPDWTALSYEQYV. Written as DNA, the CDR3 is TGTGCCAGCAGCTTTGGCCCAGACTGGACAGCCCTTTCCTACGAGCAGTACGTC.

CDR3 DNA sequence: TGTGCCAGCGGGGACCGGGGCACAGATACGGCGTATTTT. Its translation: CASGDRGTDTAYF. The V and J genes are TRBV2 and TRBJ2-3; D tentatively fits TRBD1 or TRBD2 (5 bases each). V lost 8 bases, J lost 14 bases, and 23 bases lay in between. The CDR3 is made up of 13 amino acids. The germline gives CDR1 SNHLY, CDR2 FYNNEI.

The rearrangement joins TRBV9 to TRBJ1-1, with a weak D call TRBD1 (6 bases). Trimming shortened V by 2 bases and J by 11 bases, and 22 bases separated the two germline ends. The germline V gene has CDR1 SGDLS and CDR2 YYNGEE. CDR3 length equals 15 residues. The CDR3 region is CASSVSGVTGELAFF. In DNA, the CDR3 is TGTGCCAGCAGCGTGTCAGGGGTAACCGGGGAGCTGGCTTTCTTT.

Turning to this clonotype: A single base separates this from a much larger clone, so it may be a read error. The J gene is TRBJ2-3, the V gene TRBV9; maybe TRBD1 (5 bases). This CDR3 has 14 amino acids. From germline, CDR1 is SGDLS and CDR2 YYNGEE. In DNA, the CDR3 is TGTGCCAGCAGCGCCGACAGCGCCTTCTATAATTCACATTTT. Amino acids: CASSADSAFYNSHF.